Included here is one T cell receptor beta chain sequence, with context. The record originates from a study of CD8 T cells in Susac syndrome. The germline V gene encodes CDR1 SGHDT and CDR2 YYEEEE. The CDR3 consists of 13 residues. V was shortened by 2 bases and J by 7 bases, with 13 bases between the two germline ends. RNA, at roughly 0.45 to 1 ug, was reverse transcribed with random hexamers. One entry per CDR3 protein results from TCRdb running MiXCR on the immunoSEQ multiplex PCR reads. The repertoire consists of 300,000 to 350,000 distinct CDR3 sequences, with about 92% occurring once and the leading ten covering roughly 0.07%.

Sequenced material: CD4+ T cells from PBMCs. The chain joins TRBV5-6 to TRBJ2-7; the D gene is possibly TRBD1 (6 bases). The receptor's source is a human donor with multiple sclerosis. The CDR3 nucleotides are TGTGCCAGCAGCTTCGGATCCCAGGGGGAGCAGTACTTC. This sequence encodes CASSFGSQGEQYF.